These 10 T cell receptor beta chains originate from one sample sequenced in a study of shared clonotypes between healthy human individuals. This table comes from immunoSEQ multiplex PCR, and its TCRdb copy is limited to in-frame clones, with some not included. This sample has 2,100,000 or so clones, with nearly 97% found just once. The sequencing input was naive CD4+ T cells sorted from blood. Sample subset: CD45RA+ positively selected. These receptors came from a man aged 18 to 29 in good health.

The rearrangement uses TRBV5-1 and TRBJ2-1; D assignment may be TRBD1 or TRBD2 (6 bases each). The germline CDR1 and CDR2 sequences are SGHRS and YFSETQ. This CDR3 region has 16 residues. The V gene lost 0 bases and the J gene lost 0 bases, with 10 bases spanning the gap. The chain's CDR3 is CASSLAWGASYNEQFF. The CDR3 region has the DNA TGCGCCAGCAGCTTGGCCTGGGGGGCCTCCTACAATGAGCAGTTCTTC.

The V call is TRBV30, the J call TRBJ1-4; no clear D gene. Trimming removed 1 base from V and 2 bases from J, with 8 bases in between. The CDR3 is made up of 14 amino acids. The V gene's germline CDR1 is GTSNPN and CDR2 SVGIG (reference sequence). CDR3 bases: TGTGCCTGGAGTGGAAGTTTTACTAATGAAAAACTGTTTTTT. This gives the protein CAWSGSFTNEKLFF. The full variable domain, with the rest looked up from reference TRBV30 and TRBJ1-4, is SQTIHQWPATLVQPVGSPLSLECTVEGTSNPNLYWYRQAAGRGLQLLFYSVGIGQISSEVPQNLSASRPQDRQFILSSKKLLLSDSGFYLCAWSGSFTNEKLFFGSGTQLSVL.

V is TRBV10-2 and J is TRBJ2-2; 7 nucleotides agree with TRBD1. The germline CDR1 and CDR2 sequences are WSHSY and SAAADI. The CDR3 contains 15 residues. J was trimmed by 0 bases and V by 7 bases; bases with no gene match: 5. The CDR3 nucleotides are TGCGCCAGCAAAAGAGACAGGGCGAACACCGGGGAGCTGTTTTTT. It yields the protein CASKRDRANTGELFF.

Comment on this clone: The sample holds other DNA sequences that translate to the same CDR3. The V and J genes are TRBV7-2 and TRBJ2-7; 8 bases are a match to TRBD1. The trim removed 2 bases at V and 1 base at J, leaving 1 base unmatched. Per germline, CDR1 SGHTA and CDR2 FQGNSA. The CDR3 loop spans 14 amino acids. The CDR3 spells CASSLQGASYEQYF. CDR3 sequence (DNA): TGTGCCAGCAGCTTACAGGGGGCATCCTACGAGCAGTACTTC.

The CDR3 bases are TGTGCCAGCTCTATCACCAACCCCCCTTACAATGAGCAGTTCTTC. Protein product: CASSITNPPYNEQFF. This sequence joins TRBV18 and TRBJ2-1; D gene ambiguous. Trimming removed 6 bases from V and 4 bases from J, with 16 bases in between. The CDR3 has 15 amino acids. Germline V gene sequence: CDR1 KGHSH, CDR2 LQKENI.

CDR3 loop: CATSRSQGSSYEQYF. For the CDR3, the DNA is TGTGCCACCAGCAGATCCCAGGGGAGCTCCTACGAGCAGTACTTC. The chain is built from TRBV15 and TRBJ2-7; TRBD1 might be the D (6 bases). CDR3 size: 15 residues. Trimming cost V 2 bases and J 0 bases, with 11 bases left between them. Per the germline V gene, CDR1 is LNHNV and CDR2 is YYDKDF (reference sequence).

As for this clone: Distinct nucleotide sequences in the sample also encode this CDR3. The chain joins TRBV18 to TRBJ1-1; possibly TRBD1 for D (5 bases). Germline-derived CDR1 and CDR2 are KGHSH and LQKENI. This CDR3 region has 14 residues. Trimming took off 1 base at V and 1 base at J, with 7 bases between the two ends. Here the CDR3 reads CASSPLGENTEAFF. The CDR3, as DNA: TGTGCCAGCTCACCACTAGGGGAGAACACTGAAGCTTTCTTT.

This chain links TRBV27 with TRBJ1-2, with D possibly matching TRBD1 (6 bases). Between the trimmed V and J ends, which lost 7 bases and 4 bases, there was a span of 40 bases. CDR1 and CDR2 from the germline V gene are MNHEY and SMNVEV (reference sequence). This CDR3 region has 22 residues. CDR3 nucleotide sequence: TGTGCCAGCACCGCTTATGGATACTATGGCCCGCAGGGGTCACCCTCGGGCTATGGCTACACCTTC. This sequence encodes CASTAYGYYGPQGSPSGYGYTF.

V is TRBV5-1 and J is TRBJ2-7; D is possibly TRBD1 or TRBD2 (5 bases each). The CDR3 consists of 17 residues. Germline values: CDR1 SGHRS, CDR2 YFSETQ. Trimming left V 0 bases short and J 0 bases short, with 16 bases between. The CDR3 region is CASSLEFGGRSSYEQYF. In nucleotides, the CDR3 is TGCGCCAGCAGCTTGGAGTTTGGGGGTCGTAGCTCCTACGAGCAGTACTTC.

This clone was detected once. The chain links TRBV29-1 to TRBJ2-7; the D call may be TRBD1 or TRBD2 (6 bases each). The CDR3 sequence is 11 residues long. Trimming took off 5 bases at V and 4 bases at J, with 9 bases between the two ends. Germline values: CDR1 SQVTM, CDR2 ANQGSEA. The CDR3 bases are TGCAGCGTTACAGGGACTTACGAGCAGTACTTC. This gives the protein CSVTGTYEQYF.